The clone carrying this T cell receptor (beta chain) was counted only a few times. This may stem from a read error, because a much larger clone lies one nucleotide away. The time point denotes: newly diagnosed GD, antithyroid drugs for less than 3 months. The TCR library was prepared using RNA isolated from PBMCs. J gave up 9 bases and V 6 bases, and 13 bases lay outside the gene matches. CDR3 length equals 15 residues. Assembly of TCR beta libraries relied on iRepertoire HTBI primers together with Arm-PCR of CDR3 regions. TCRdb itself ran the multiplex PCR reads through MiXCR, one entry per CDR3 protein. Altogether fewer than 550,000 distinct CDR3 sequences are present, about 16% being singletons, with the ten largest covering 20% to 30%. The record originates from a study of regulatory T cells in long-lasting Graves disease. A further study also used this sample, focusing on T cells in Graves' hyperthyroidism and ophthalmopathy. That source adds: TCR CDR3 regions were first amplified by RT-PCR with HTBI primers.

This chain joins TRBV12-3 or TRBV12-4 and TRBJ2-1; 8 positions match TRBD1. The sequencing here drew on peripheral blood mononuclear cells (PBMCs), taken at new diagnosis, from a patient treated with antithyroid drugs. This sequence originates from a woman aged 35-65 years with Graves disease. The CDR3 bases are TGTGCCAGCAGAAAACAGGGGGATGTCCACAGTGAGCAGTTCTTC. This gives the protein CASRKQGDVHSEQFF.